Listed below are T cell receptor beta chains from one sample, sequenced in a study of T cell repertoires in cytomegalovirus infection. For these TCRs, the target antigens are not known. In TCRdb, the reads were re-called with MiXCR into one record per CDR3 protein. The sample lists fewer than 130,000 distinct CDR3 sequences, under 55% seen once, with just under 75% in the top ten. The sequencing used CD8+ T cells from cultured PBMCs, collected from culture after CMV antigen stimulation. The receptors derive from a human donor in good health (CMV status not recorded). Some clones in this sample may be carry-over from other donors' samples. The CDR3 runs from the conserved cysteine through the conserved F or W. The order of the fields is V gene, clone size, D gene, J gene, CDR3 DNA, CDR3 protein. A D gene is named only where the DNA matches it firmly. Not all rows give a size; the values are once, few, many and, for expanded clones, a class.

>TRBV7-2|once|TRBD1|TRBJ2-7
TGTGCCAGCAGCTTAGGAATACAGGGGGGTGAGCAGTACTTC
CASSLGIQGGEQYF
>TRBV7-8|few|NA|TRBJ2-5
TGTGCCAGCAGCAGAGGGGGCGGGGGCGAGGAAGAGACCCAGTACTTC
CASSRGGGGEEETQYF
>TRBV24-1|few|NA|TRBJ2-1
TGTGCCACCAGTGACGCGGTCGAGGGTGAGCAGTTCTTC
CATSDAVEGEQFF
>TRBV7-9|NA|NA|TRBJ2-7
TGTGCCAGCAGCCGACTCCAGGAGCAGTACTTC
CASSRLQEQYF
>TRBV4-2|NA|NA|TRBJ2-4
TGTGCCAGCAGCCCAACAGAGCTAGCCAAAAACATTCAGTACTTC
CASSPTELAKNIQYF
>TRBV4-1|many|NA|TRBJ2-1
TGCGCCAGCCGGGCAGGGAGCTCCTACAATGAGCAGTTCTTC
CASRAGSSYNEQFF
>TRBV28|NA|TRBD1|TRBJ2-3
TGTGCCAGCAGCCCGACAGGGTACGATGCAGATACGCAGTATTTT
CASSPTGYDADTQYF
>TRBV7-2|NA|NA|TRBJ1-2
TGTGCCACCCAGGGAGACAGTAACTATGGCTACACCTTC
CATQGDSNYGYTF
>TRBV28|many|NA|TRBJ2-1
TGTGCCAGCAGGGGATACCCTCCTGAGCAGTTCTTC
CASRGYPPEQFF
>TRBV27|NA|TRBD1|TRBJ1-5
TGTGCCAGCAGTCCTGGGACAGGGAATCAGCCCCAGCATTTT
CASSPGTGNQPQHF
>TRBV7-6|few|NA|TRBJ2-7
TGTGCCAGCACCTCGGAGGGGGTCGAGCAGTACTTC
CASTSEGVEQYF
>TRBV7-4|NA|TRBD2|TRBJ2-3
TGTGCCAGCAGCTTATCAACTAGCGGGGCCACAGATACGCAGTATTTT
CASSLSTSGATDTQYF
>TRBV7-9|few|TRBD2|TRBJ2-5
TGTGCCAGCATCGAATATAGCGGGGGGCTCCAAGAGACCCAGTACTTC
CASIEYSGGLQETQYF
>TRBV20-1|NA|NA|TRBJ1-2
TGCAGTGCTAGAGAGACAGTCCGCTATGGCTACACCTTC
CSARETVRYGYTF
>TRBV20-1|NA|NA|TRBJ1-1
TGCAGTGCTCCCGACAGGATAAGTACTGAAGCTTTCTTT
CSAPDRISTEAFF
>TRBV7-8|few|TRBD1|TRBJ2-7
TGTGCCAGCAGCTCGCCCGGGACAGTGCACGAGCAGTACTTC
CASSSPGTVHEQYF
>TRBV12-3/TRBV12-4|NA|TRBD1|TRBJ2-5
TGTGCCAGCAGTTTAGGCGGTAGGGGGCGTGAGACCCAGTACTTC
CASSLGGRGRETQYF
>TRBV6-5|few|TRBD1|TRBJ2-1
TGTGCCAGCGGGACAGGTTCACAGAGCTCCTACAATGAGCAGTTCTTC
CASGTGSQSSYNEQFF
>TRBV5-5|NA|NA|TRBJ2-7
TGTGCCAGCAGCTCGTTCTCCTACGAGCAGTACTTC
CASSSFSYEQYF
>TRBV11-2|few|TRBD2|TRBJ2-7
TGTGCCAGCAGCTACTCACGGGGGGGGTCCTACGAGCAGTACTTC
CASSYSRGGSYEQYF
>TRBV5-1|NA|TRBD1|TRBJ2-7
TGCGCCAGCAGCTTTGGACAGGGTCTATCCTACGAGCAGTACTTC
CASSFGQGLSYEQYF
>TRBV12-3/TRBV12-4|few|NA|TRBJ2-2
TGTGCCACCGCGGACAGAAACACCGGGGAGCTGTTTTTT
CATADRNTGELFF
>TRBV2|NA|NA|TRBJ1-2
TGTGCCAGCAGTGAGGACGGAGCGCTCTATGGCTACACCTTC
CASSEDGALYGYTF
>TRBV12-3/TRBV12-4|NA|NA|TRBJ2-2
TGTGCCAGCAGCCCCGTGGGCCTTAACACCGGGGAGCTGTTTTTT
CASSPVGLNTGELFF
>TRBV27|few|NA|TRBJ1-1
TGTGCCAGCAGGGGGCAGGGAATGACTGAAGCTTTCTTT
CASRGQGMTEAFF
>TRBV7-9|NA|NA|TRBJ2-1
TGTGCCAGCAGCCATAGGGCGGATGAGCAGTTCTTC
CASSHRADEQFF
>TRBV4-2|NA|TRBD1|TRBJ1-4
TGTGCCAGCAGCCAATGGACAGGGGGTTTAACTAATGAAAAACTGTTTTTT
CASSQWTGGLTNEKLFF
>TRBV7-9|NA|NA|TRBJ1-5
TGTGCCAGCAGCTTAGCCCACAATCAGCCCCAGCATTTT
CASSLAHNQPQHF
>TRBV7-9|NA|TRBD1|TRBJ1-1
TGTGCCAGCATCATCCATGATAGGGGGCTGGGCACTGAATCTTTCTTT
CASIIHDRGLGTESFF
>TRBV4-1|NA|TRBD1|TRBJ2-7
TGCGCCAGCAGCCAGTCCGGGACAGCAACCAATTACTACGAGCAGTACTTC
CASSQSGTATNYYEQYF
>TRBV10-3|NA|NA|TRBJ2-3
TGTGCCATCAGTGAATCACCCGGGGCGGGTTCAGATACGCAGTATTTT
CAISESPGAGSDTQYF
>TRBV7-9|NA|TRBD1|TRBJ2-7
TGTGCCAGCAGCTTAGGACAGGGCTCTCCCTACGAGCAGTACTTC
CASSLGQGSPYEQYF
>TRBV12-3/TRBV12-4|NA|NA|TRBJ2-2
TGTGCCAGCAGCACCGACGACACCGGGGAGCTGTTTTTT
CASSTDDTGELFF
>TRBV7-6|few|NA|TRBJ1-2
TGTGCCAGCAGCTTAAACCCTATCCACTATGGCTACACCTTC
CASSLNPIHYGYTF
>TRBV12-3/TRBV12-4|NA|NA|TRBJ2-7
TGTGCCAGCGGTGGGCCATACTCCTACGAGCAGTACTTC
CASGGPYSYEQYF
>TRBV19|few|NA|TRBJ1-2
TGTGCCACAATGGAGAGTGGCTACACCTTC
CATMESGYTF
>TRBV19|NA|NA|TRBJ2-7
TGTGCCAGTAGTCTAACCCGGGACTTTTACGAGCAGTACTTC
CASSLTRDFYEQYF
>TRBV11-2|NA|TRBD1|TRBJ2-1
TGTGCCAGCAGCTTAGCCTGGGACAGGGGTCCGGGTGAGCAGTTCTTC
CASSLAWDRGPGEQFF
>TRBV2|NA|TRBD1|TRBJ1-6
TGTGCCAGCAGTGAAGCGCGCCGACAGGGTTCACCCCTCCACTTT
CASSEARRQGSPLHF
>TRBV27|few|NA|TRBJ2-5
TGTGCCAGCAGTCCCTACAGGGAGGTGGGGACCCAGTACTTC
CASSPYREVGTQYF
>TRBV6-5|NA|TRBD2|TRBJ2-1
TGTGCCAGCAGAGGGACTAGCGGGGGCCGCAATGAGCAGTTCTTC
CASRGTSGGRNEQFF
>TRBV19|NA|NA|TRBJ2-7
TGTGCCAGTAGTATAGATTTGACCAGGGCCGCTAACGAGCAGTACTTC
CASSIDLTRAANEQYF
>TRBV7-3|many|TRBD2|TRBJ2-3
TGTGCCAGCAGCTTAATTGGCGGGGGATACACAGATACGCAGTATTTT
CASSLIGGGYTDTQYF
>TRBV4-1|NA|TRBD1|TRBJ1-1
TGCGCCAGCAGCCACTATGGACAGGGCCCTCCTGAAGCTTTCTTT
CASSHYGQGPPEAFF
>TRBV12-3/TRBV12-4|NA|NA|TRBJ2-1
TGTGCCAGCGGAGTAGCGAGCTCCTACAATGAGCAGTTCTTC
CASGVASSYNEQFF
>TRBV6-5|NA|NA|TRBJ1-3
TGTGCCAGCAAGAATTGGGGAGGCTCTGGAAACACCATATATTTT
CASKNWGGSGNTIYF
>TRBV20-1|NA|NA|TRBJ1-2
TGCAGTGCTAGAATAGCCGACCTCTTGGAGTATGGCTACACCTTC
CSARIADLLEYGYTF
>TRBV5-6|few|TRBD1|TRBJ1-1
TGTGCCAGCAGCTTGGCCTTAACAGGGGGCATCGCTGAAGCTTTCTTT
CASSLALTGGIAEAFF
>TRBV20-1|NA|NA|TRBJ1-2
TGCAGTGCTTTTGGGGGCCAGGGGTTTGGCTACACCTTC
CSAFGGQGFGYTF
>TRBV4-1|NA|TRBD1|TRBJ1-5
TGCGCCAGCAGCCAGGTGACAGGGGGCCGGCAGCCCCAGCATTTT
CASSQVTGGRQPQHF
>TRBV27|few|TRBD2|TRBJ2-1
TGTGCCAGCAGTCCCCCGGGACTAGCGGATTACAATGAGCAGTTCTTC
CASSPPGLADYNEQFF
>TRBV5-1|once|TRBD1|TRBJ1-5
TGCGCCAGCAGCATCGACAGGGGGCCCCAGCCCCAGCATTTT
CASSIDRGPQPQHF